The present T cell receptor beta chain was sequenced within a study of control samples from healthy donors and cancer patients. In germline, CDR1 is SGDLS, CDR2 YYNGEE. The CDR3 has 12 residues. Trimming cost V 3 bases and J 4 bases, with 7 bases left between them. Assay: immunoSEQ multiplex PCR; the TCRdb copy retains only in-frame clones and omits some. The table lists 95,000 to 150,000 clones, 80% to 90% of them singletons. Sequenced: blood. The V call is TRBV9, the J call TRBJ1-2; D unclear. The clonotype originates from a man aged 40-50 years in good health. CDR3 amino acids: CASSDGAYGYTF. The CDR3 bases are TGTGCCAGCAGCGATGGCGCCTATGGCTACACCTTC.